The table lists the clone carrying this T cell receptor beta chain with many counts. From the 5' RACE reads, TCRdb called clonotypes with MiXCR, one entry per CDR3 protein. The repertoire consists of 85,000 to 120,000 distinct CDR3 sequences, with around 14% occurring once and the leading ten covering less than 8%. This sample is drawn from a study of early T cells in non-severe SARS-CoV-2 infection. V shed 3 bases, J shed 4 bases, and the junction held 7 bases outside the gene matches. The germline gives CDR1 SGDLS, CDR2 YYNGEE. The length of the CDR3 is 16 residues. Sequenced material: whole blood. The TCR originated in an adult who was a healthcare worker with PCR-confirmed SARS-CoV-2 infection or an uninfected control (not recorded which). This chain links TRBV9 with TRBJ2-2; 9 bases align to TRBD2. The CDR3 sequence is CASSASILAGTGELFF. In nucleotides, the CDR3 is TGTGCCAGCAGCGCATCTATACTAGCGGGCACCGGGGAGCTGTTTTTT.